This is a list of T cell receptor beta chains from one sample in a study of technical replicates of blood from a few donors. The table came from immunoSEQ multiplex PCR; TCRdb's copy has only in-frame clones and leaves some out. In the table there are some 87,000 clones, 97% of which are singletons. The sequenced material came from T cells isolated from PBMCs. Every receptor here comes from a human donor in good health. Each CDR3 is given with its conserved first and last residue. The D gene is left open where the match is weak. Clone size is given for some rows only: seen once, a few or many times, or a class if the clone is expanded.

>TRBV6-5|-|15|once|TRBJ2-1
TGTGCCAGCAGTTTGAGGACAGACCTTTACAATGAGCAGTTCTTC
CASSLRTDLYNEQFF
>TRBV19|-|13|-|TRBJ2-5
TGTGCCAGTAGTATAGGTCGCCGGGAGACCCAGTACTTC
CASSIGRRETQYF
>TRBV6-1|-|16|-|TRBJ2-1
TGTGCCAGCAGTGAAATTTTGGGGGGGGGCCAGAATGAGCAGTTCTTC
CASSEILGGGQNEQFF
>TRBV10-3|TRBD2|15|-|TRBJ2-7
TGTGCCATCAGTGAGTGGATAGCGGGAAGGGAAGAGCAGTACTTC
CAISEWIAGREEQYF
>TRBV6-5|-|16|-|TRBJ2-7
TGTGCCAGCAGTTACTCGCCGACTGAGCTTTCCTACGAGCAGTACTTC
CASSYSPTELSYEQYF
>TRBV7-2|-|12|-|TRBJ2-7
TGTGCCAGCAGCGGGACTCGATACGAGCAGTACTTC
CASSGTRYEQYF
>TRBV12-5|-|16|once|TRBJ2-5
TGTGCTAGTGGTTTGGTGATCGGACAGGGAGGGGAGACCCAGTACTTC
CASGLVIGQGGETQYF
>TRBV5-1|-|15|few|TRBJ1-6
TGCGCCAGCAGCGGAGGAGGGGATTTGAATTCACCCCTCCACTTT
CASSGGGDLNSPLHF
>TRBV28|-|14|-|TRBJ1-5
TGTGCCAGCAGTTTATGGTATAGCAATCAGCCCCAGCATTTT
CASSLWYSNQPQHF
>TRBV9|TRBD2|17|-|TRBJ2-3
TGTGCCAGCAGCGCCGGGAGGGCCCGAGTAAGGTTGGATACGCAGTATTTT
CASSAGRARVRLDTQYF
>TRBV10-2|-|13|-|TRBJ1-6
TGCGCCGTCGGGGGGGGGCATAATTCACCCCTCCACTTT
CAVGGGHNSPLHF
>TRBV6-5|-|14|once|TRBJ2-7
TGTGCCAGCCCCCGGTCCCCGGAGAGAGGCGAGCAGTACTTC
CASPRSPERGEQYF
>TRBV5-1|-|15|-|TRBJ2-3
TGCGCCAGCAGCTTCGGAAGAACAGTAATAGATACGCAGTATTTT
CASSFGRTVIDTQYF
>TRBV2|TRBD2|14|-|TRBJ2-3
TGTGCCAGCAGTCGTAGCGGGAGCTATGATACGCAGTATTTT
CASSRSGSYDTQYF
>TRBV14|TRBD1|15|-|TRBJ1-1
TGTGCCAGCAGCCGAATACAGGGGGGAGGGACTGAAGCTTTCTTT
CASSRIQGGGTEAFF
>TRBV6-1|TRBD2|17|-|TRBJ2-3
TGTGCCAGCAGTGAATCCCCCGCGGGAGGTGTAGCAGATACGCAGTATTTT
CASSESPAGGVADTQYF
>TRBV28|TRBD1|13|-|TRBJ1-2
TGTGCCAGCGCCCAGGACAGGAACTATGGCTACACCTTC
CASAQDRNYGYTF
>TRBV28|TRBD1|15|-|TRBJ2-7
TGTGCCAGCAGTTCTGGCGGGACAGGGGGATCCGAGCAGTACTTC
CASSSGGTGGSEQYF
>TRBV25-1|TRBD2|15|-|TRBJ2-7
TGTGCCAGCAGTGAATCTTATAGCGGGAGCAGGAAGCAGTACTTC
CASSESYSGSRKQYF
>TRBV29-1|-|16|-|TRBJ1-2
TGCAGCACCCTACTGGGGGATCTTGGGACTCCTTATGGCTACACCTTC
CSTLLGDLGTPYGYTF
>TRBV6-5|TRBD1|16|-|TRBJ2-3
TGTGCCAGCAGTTCGCCGGGACAGGGGGTGACAGATACGCAGTATTTT
CASSSPGQGVTDTQYF
>TRBV6-1|-|21|-|TRBJ2-3
TGTGCCAGCAGTGAACAAGAACCGGGCAGGACTATTCTTTATAGCACAGATACGCAGTATTTT
CASSEQEPGRTILYSTDTQYF
>TRBV7-9|-|12|-|TRBJ2-3
TGTGCCAGCAGTGAATCGGGGGATACGCAGTATTTT
CASSESGDTQYF
>TRBV28|-|12|once|TRBJ2-1
TGTGCCAGCAGTTTTGCCCTAAATGAGCAGTTCTTC
CASSFALNEQFF
>TRBV4-2|-|15|-|TRBJ1-2
TGTGCCAGCAGCCAAGATCGTTCGAGGACTGATGGCTACACCTTC
CASSQDRSRTDGYTF
>TRBV27|TRBD2|15|-|TRBJ2-7
TGTGCCAGCAGTTGGCTAGCGGGAGGTGCGGACGAGCAGTACTTC
CASSWLAGGADEQYF
>TRBV7-8|TRBD2|20|-|TRBJ2-3
TGTGCCAGCAGCTTATTGGTCTCTTCGATAGCGGGAGGGTATGGGGATACGCAGTATTTT
CASSLLVSSIAGGYGDTQYF
>TRBV11-2|-|11|-|TRBJ2-5
TGTGCCAGCAGCTTATCGGAGACCCAGTACTTC
CASSLSETQYF
>TRBV18|TRBD1|14|-|TRBJ2-7
TGTGCCAGCTCACCTGAGACAGGGGCCCACGAGCAGTACTTC
CASSPETGAHEQYF
>TRBV27|TRBD1|15|-|TRBJ1-1
TGTGCCAGCAGTCGGACAGGGGGCCGGCTAACTGAAGCTTTCTTT
CASSRTGGRLTEAFF
>TRBV11-2|-|13|-|TRBJ2-5
TGTGCCAGCAGCCGGGAGCGGCAAGAGACCCAGTACTTC
CASSRERQETQYF
>TRBV1|-|16|once|TRBJ2-3
TGCACCAGCAGCCAAGAACCTAGTCTCCTCGCAGATACGCAGTATTTT
CTSSQEPSLLADTQYF
>TRBV7-8|TRBD2|19|-|TRBJ2-3
TGTGCCAGCAGCTTCCTTGAGACTAGCGATGTCTCTAGCACAGATACGCAGTATTTT
CASSFLETSDVSSTDTQYF
>TRBV6-1|TRBD2|15|-|TRBJ2-1
TGTGCCAGCAACAAACTAGCGAACCCCTACAATGAGCAGTTCTTC
CASNKLANPYNEQFF
>TRBV15|-|16|-|TRBJ2-7
TGTGCCACCAGCAGAGCCGGCGGACTTGACTCCTACGAGCAGTACTTC
CATSRAGGLDSYEQYF
>TRBV29-1|TRBD2|14|-|TRBJ2-1
TGCAGCGTTGTGGCGCCTTCGGGGGGTAATGAGCAGTTCTTC
CSVVAPSGGNEQFF
>TRBV5-4|TRBD1|19|-|TRBJ2-3
TGTGCCAGCAGCCCGATTGACAGGGTTTCGGGCACCGCACCAGATACGCAGTATTTT
CASSPIDRVSGTAPDTQYF
>TRBV7-7|-|13|-|TRBJ1-6
TGTGCTAGCAGCCGAGACTATAATTCACCCCTCCACTTT
CASSRDYNSPLHF
>TRBV7-9|-|12|-|TRBJ2-3
TGTGCCAGCAGCCTCAGCACAGATACGCAGTATTTT
CASSLSTDTQYF
>TRBV6-6|-|11|-|TRBJ2-7
TGTGCCAGCAGCACCCCGGGCGAGCAGTACTTC
CASSTPGEQYF
>TRBV7-8|TRBD1|16|-|TRBJ1-3
TGTGCCAGCAGCTATAGAAGGACAGGGTCTGGAAACACCATATATTTT
CASSYRRTGSGNTIYF
>TRBV14|-|17|few|TRBJ1-1
TGTGCCAGCAGTCTCTCAGGACTCCGAGGTATGGACACTGAAGCTTTCTTT
CASSLSGLRGMDTEAFF
>TRBV6-1|-|14|-|TRBJ1-4
TGTGCCAGCAGTGAACAGGGTTCTAATGAAAAACTGTTTTTT
CASSEQGSNEKLFF
>TRBV4-2|TRBD1|15|once|TRBJ2-7
TGTGCCAGCAGCATAAACTCAGGGGGCTCCTACGAGCAGTACTTC
CASSINSGGSYEQYF
>TRBV4-1|-|15|-|TRBJ2-3
TGCGCCAGCAGCGCCCAGGAATCTAGCACAGATACGCAGTATTTT
CASSAQESSTDTQYF
>TRBV5-1|-|15|-|TRBJ1-1
TGCGCCAGCAGCTTCACAGAGACGGTGAACACTGAAGCTTTCTTT
CASSFTETVNTEAFF
>TRBV7-3|-|14|-|TRBJ2-2
TGTGCCAGCAGCTTAGGGACTAACACCGGGGAGCTGTTTTTT
CASSLGTNTGELFF
>TRBV7-6|TRBD1|15|once|TRBJ2-1
TGTGCCAGCAGCAAGGGACAGGGGACGTACAATGAGCAGTTCTTC
CASSKGQGTYNEQFF
>TRBV29-1|TRBD1|16|-|TRBJ2-1
TGCAGCGTTGATACCCAGACAGGGGCATCCTACAATGAGCAGTTCTTC
CSVDTQTGASYNEQFF
>TRBV6-1|-|19|-|TRBJ1-4
TGTGCCAGCAGTGATCCAACGAGAACAGGACCTGCAACTAATGAAAAACTGTTTTTT
CASSDPTRTGPATNEKLFF
>TRBV5-1|TRBD1|14|-|TRBJ1-3
TGCGCCAGCGGGACAGGGATTGCTGGAAACACCATATATTTT
CASGTGIAGNTIYF
>TRBV19|-|18|-|TRBJ1-5
TGTGCCAGTAGTAGATCAGGTGTGGTCCAATATAGCAATCAGCCCCAGCATTTT
CASSRSGVVQYSNQPQHF
>TRBV21-1|-|16|-|TRBJ2-2
TGTGCCAGCAGCAAAGACGGGGGGGGGCCCACCGGGGAGCTGTTTTTT
CASSKDGGGPTGELFF
>TRBV5-6|-|16|once|TRBJ1-3
TGTGCCAGCAGCCCGACGACAGGAAACTCTGGAAACACCATATATTTT
CASSPTTGNSGNTIYF
>TRBV7-2|-|12|-|TRBJ2-7
TGTGCCAGCAGCCCCGGTGAATACGAGCAGTACTTC
CASSPGEYEQYF
>TRBV4-1|-|15|-|TRBJ2-7
TGCGCCAGCAGCCAAGATCAGGGAGGCCCCTACGAGCAGTACTTC
CASSQDQGGPYEQYF